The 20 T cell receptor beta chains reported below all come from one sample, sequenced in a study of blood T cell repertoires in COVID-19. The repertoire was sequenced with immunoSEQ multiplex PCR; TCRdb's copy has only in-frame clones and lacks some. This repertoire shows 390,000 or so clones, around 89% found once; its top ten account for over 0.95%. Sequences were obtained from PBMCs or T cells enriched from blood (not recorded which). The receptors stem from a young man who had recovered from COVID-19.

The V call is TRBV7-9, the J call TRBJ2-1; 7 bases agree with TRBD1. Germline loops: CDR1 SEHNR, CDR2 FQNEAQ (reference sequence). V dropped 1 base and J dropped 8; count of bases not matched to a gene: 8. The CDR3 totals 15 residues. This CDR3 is CASSLEAGGRYEQFF. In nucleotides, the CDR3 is TGTGCCAGCAGCTTAGAGGCAGGGGGAAGATATGAGCAGTTCTTC.

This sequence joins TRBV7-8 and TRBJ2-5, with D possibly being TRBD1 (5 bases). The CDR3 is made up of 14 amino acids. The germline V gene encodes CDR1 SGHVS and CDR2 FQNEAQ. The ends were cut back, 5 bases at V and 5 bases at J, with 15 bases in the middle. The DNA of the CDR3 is TGTGCCAGCAGCGATGGGGCCAGCGACGAGACCCAGTACTTC. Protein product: CASSDGASDETQYF.

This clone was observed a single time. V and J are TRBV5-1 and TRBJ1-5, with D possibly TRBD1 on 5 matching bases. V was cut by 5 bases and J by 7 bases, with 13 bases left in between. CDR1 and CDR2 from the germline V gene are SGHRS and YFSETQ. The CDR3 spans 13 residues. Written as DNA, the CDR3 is TGCGCCAGCAGGGGAGGGGATCTCCAGCCCCAGCATTTT. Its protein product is CASRGGDLQPQHF.

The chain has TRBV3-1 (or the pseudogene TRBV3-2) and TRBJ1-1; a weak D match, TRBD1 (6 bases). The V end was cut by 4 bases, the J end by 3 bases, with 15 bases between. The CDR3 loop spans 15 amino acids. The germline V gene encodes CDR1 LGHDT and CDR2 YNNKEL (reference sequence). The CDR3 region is CASSPLGTSDTEAFF. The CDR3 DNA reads TGTGCCAGCAGCCCCCTAGGGACATCTGACACTGAAGCTTTCTTT.

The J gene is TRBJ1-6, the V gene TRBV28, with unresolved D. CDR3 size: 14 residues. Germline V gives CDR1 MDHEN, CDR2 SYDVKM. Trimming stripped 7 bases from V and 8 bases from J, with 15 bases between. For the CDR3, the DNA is TGTGCCAGCACCCGGACTCCGATGGATTCACCCCTCCACTTT. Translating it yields CASTRTPMDSPLHF.

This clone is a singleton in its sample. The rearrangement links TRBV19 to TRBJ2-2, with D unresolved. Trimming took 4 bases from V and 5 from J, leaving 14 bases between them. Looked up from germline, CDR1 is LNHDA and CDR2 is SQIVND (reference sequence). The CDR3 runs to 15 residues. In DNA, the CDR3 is TGTGCCAGTAGTACCACCCCCCAGATTACCGGGGAGCTGTTTTTT. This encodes CASSTTPQITGELFF. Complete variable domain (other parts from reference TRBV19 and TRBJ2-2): DGGITQSPKYLFRKEGQNVTLSCEQNLNHDAMYWYRQDPGQGLRLIYYSQIVNDFQKGDIAEGYSVSREKKESFPLTVTSAQKNPTAFYLCASSTTPQITGELFFGEGSRLTVL.

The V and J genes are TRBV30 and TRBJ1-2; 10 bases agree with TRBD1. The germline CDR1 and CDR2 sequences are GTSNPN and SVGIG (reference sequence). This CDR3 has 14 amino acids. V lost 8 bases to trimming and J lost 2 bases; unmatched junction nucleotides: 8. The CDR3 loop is CARSTGQGNYGYTF. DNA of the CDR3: TGTGCCCGAAGTACGGGACAGGGGAACTATGGCTACACCTTC. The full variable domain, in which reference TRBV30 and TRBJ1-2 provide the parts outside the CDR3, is SQTIHQWPATLVQPVGSPLSLECTVEGTSNPNLYWYRQAAGRGLQLLFYSVGIGQISSEVPQNLSASRPQDRQFILSSKKLLLSDSGFYLCARSTGQGNYGYTFGSGTRLTVV.

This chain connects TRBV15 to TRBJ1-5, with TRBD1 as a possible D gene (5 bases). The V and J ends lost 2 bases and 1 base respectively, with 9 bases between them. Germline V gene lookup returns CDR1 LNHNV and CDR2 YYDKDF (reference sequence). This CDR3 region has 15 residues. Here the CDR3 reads CATSRHRQSNQPQHF. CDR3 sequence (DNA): TGTGCCACCAGCAGACACCGACAGAGCAATCAGCCCCAGCATTTT.

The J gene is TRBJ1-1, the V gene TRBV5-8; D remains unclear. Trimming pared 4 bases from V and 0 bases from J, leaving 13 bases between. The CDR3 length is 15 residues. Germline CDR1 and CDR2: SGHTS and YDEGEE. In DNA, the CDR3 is TGTGCCAGCAGCCCAATCGGGAGCATGAACACTGAAGCTTTCTTT. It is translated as CASSPIGSMNTEAFF.

CDR3 amino acids: CAWSVGRRNTIYF. CDR3 DNA sequence: TGTGCCTGGAGTGTAGGGAGAAGAAACACCATATATTTT. The chain is built from TRBV30 and TRBJ1-3; D call uncertain. This CDR3 spans 13 amino acids. V gave up 0 bases and J gave up 5 bases, with 8 bases separating them. CDR1 is GTSNPN, CDR2 SVGIG, per germline (reference sequence).

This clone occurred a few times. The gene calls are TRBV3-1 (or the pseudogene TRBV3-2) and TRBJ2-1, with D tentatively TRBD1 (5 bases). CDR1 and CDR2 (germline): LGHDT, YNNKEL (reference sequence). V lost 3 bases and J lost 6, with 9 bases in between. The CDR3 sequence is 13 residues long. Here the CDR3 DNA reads TGTGCCAGCAGCCAGGGGCCCATCAATGAGCAGTTCTTC. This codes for CASSQGPINEQFF.

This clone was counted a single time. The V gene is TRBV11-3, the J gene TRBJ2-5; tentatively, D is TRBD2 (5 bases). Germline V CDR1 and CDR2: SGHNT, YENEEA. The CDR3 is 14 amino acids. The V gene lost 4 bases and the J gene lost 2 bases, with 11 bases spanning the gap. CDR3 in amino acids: CASSSHRGQETQYF. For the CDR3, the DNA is TGTGCCAGCAGCTCTCATCGGGGACAAGAGACCCAGTACTTC.

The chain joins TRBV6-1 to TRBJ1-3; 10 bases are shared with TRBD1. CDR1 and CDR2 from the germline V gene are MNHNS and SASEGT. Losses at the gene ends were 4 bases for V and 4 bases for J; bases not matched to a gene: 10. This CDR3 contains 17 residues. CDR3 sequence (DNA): TGTGCCAGCAGTGTCAGACCGGGACAGGGGAACGGAAACACCATATATTTT. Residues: CASSVRPGQGNGNTIYF.

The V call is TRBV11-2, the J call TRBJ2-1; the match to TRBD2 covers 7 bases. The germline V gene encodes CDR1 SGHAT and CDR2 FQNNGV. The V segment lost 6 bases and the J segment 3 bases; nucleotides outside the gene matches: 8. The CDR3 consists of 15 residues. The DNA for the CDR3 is TGTGCCAGCAGGGTAGCGGGCCACGACTACAATGAGCAGTTCTTC. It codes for CASRVAGHDYNEQFF.

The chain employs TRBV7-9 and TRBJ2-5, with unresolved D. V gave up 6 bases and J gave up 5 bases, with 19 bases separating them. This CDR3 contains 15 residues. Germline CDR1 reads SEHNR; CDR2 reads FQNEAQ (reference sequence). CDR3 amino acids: CASSSSDKLEETQYF. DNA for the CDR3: TGTGCCAGCAGTAGTTCCGATAAATTGGAGGAGACCCAGTACTTC.

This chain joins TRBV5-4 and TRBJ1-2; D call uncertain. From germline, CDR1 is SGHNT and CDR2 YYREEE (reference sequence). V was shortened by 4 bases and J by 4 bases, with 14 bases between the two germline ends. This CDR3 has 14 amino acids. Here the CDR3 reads CASSPRWQIYGYTF. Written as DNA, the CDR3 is TGTGCCAGCAGCCCGAGGTGGCAGATCTATGGCTACACCTTC. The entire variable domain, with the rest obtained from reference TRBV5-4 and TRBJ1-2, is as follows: ETGVTQSPTHLIKTRGQQVTLRCSSQSGHNTVSWYQQALGQGPQFIFQYYREEENGRGNFPPRFSGLQFPNYSSELNVNALELDDSALYLCASSPRWQIYGYTFGSGTRLTVV.

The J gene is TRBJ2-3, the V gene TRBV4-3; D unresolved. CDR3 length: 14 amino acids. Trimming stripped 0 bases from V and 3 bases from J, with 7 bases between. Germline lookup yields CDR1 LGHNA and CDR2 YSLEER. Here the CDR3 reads CASSQDSRTDTQYF. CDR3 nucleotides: TGCGCCAGCAGCCAAGACTCGAGGACAGATACGCAGTATTTT.

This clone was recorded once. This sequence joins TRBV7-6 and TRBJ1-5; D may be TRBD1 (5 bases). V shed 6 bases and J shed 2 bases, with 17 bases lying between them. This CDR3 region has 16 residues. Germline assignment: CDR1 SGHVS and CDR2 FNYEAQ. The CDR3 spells CASSLAVGGGNQPQHF. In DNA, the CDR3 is TGTGCCAGCAGTCTAGCCGTCGGGGGTGGCAATCAGCCCCAGCATTTT.

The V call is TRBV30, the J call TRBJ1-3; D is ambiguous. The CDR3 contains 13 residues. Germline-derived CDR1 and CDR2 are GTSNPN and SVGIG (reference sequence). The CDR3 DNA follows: TGTGCATGGCTGGCTTTCTCTGGAAACACCATATATTTT. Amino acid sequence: CAWLAFSGNTIYF.

CDR3 region: CASSTQQGAGGELFF. The DNA for the CDR3 is TGTGCCAGCTCAACTCAACAGGGGGCTGGCGGGGAGCTGTTTTTT. V and J are TRBV18 and TRBJ2-2; 9 nucleotides line up with TRBD1. The germline CDR1 and CDR2 sequences are KGHSH and LQKENI. The CDR3 contains 15 residues. After removal of 5 bases from V and 7 bases from J, the junction contained 8 bases not matched to a gene.